The next 16 T cell receptor beta chains were all read from a single sample in a study of control samples from healthy donors and cancer patients. Using immunoSEQ multiplex PCR, the repertoire was profiled, and TCRdb retains in-frame clones only, with some absent. There are some 170,000 clones in the sample; approximately 96% occur only once, and over 0.9% lies in the top ten. Sequencing was done on a sample of blood. The origin of the receptors is a woman under 40 in good health.

The chain joins TRBV7-2 to TRBJ1-5; tentative D call: TRBD1 (6 bases). The CDR3 spans 14 residues. The V gene lost 5 bases and the J gene lost 2 bases, with 10 bases spanning the gap. Germline loops: CDR1 SGHTA, CDR2 FQGNSA. The CDR3 sequence is CASSPDRGNQPQHF. For the CDR3, the DNA is TGTGCCAGCAGCCCGGACAGAGGCAATCAGCCCCAGCATTTT. The whole variable domain, remainder taken from reference TRBV7-2 and TRBJ1-5, is GAGVSQSPSNKVTEKGKDVELRCDPISGHTALYWYRQSLGQGLEFLIYFQGNSAPDKSGLPSDRFSAERTGGSVSTLTIQRTQQEDSAVYLCASSPDRGNQPQHFGDGTRLSIL.

This clone came up once. The chain joins TRBV9 to TRBJ2-3; D unclear. Germline CDR1 reads SGDLS; CDR2 reads YYNGEE. The CDR3 extends over 17 amino acids. The V and J ends lost 0 bases and 4 bases respectively, with 18 bases between them. CDR3 loop: CASSVAPQRPLADTQYF. The CDR3 DNA reads TGTGCCAGCAGCGTAGCTCCCCAGAGGCCTTTGGCAGATACGCAGTATTTT. Supplemented by reference TRBV9 and TRBJ2-3, the full variable domain reads DSGVTQTPKHLITATGQRVTLRCSPRSGDLSVYWYQQSLDQGLQFLIQYYNGEERAKGNILERFSAQQFPDLHSELNLSSLELGDSALYFCASSVAPQRPLADTQYFGPGTRLTVL.

This clone was seen just once. The chain carries TRBV9 and TRBJ1-3, with a weak D call TRBD1 (5 bases). This CDR3 region has 14 residues. Germline loops: CDR1 SGDLS, CDR2 YYNGEE. The V gene lost 1 base and the J gene lost 1 base, with 6 bases spanning the gap. The CDR3 sequence: CASSVTGSGNTIYF. For the CDR3, the DNA is TGTGCCAGCAGCGTAACAGGATCTGGAAACACCATATATTTT.

The rearrangement uses TRBV3-1 (or the pseudogene TRBV3-2) and TRBJ2-4; D remains ambiguous. Deletions cut 1 base from V and 2 bases from J, with 0 bases between. The CDR3 is 12 residues long. Germline loops: CDR1 LGHDT, CDR2 YNNKEL (reference sequence). The CDR3 DNA reads TGTGCCAGCAGCCAAGCCAAAAACATTCAGTACTTC. Translated: CASSQAKNIQYF.

J is TRBJ2-7 and V is TRBV20-1; a weak D match, TRBD1 (5 bases). The CDR3 length is 11 residues. V shed 2 bases and J shed 3 bases, with 5 bases lying between them. CDR1 and CDR2 (germline): DFQATT, SNEGSKA (reference sequence). Here the CDR3 reads CSARRGYEQYF. The CDR3 DNA reads TGCAGTGCTAGAAGGGGCTACGAGCAGTACTTC.

The rearrangement joins TRBV5-1 to TRBJ1-2; a possible D gene is TRBD1 (5 bases). Germline-derived CDR1 and CDR2 are SGHRS and YFSETQ. Trimming pared 1 base from V and 0 bases from J, leaving 10 bases between. The CDR3 spans 15 residues. The CDR3 region is CASSLQGDTNYGYTF. DNA for the CDR3: TGCGCCAGCAGCTTGCAGGGAGATACTAACTATGGCTACACCTTC.

The rearrangement uses TRBV5-6 and TRBJ1-2; TRBD1 matches 7 bases. This CDR3 has 15 amino acids. Germline-derived CDR1 and CDR2 are SGHDT and YYEEEE. With V trimmed by 2 bases and J by 8 bases, 12 bases remained unmatched. This chain's CDR3 is CASSLGTGALWGYTF. The DNA for the CDR3 is TGTGCCAGCAGCTTAGGTACAGGGGCCCTCTGGGGCTACACCTTC. Full variable domain (rest looked up from reference TRBV5-6 and TRBJ1-2): DAGVTQSPTHLIKTRGQQVTLRCSPKSGHDTVSWYQQALGQGPQFIFQYYEEEERQRGNFPDRFSGHQFPNYSSELNVNALLLGDSALYLCASSLGTGALWGYTFGSGTRLTVV.

The chain links TRBV28 to TRBJ1-5, with 9 positions matching TRBD1. Germline-derived CDR1 and CDR2 are MDHEN and SYDVKM. The CDR3 sequence is 15 residues long. V gave up 6 bases and J gave up 0 bases; unmatched junction bases: 3. The CDR3 sequence is CASRRDRDSNQPQHF. In DNA, the CDR3 is TGTGCCAGCAGAAGGGACAGGGATAGCAATCAGCCCCAGCATTTT.

The CDR3 region is CASSTGGATGELFF. DNA for the CDR3: TGTGCCAGCAGTACTGGGGGGGCCACCGGGGAGCTGTTTTTT. The chain is built from TRBV6-5 and TRBJ2-2, with D perhaps TRBD2 (7 bases). V was shortened by 5 bases and J by 4 bases, with 11 bases between the two germline ends. Germline CDR1 reads MNHEY; CDR2 reads SVGAGI. This CDR3 contains 14 residues.

The J gene is TRBJ2-5, the V gene TRBV5-1; D remains ambiguous. The V gene's germline CDR1 is SGHRS and CDR2 YFSETQ. The CDR3 spans 14 residues. Trimming removed 0 bases from V and 1 base from J, with 7 bases in between. The CDR3 region is CASSLGAAQETQYF. DNA for the CDR3: TGCGCCAGCAGCTTGGGGGCAGCCCAAGAGACCCAGTACTTC.

V is TRBV23-1 and J is TRBJ2-3; 7 bases match TRBD1. TRBV23-1 is an ORF, with its function uncertain. CDR3 length: 16 amino acids. V shed 4 bases, J shed 10 bases, and the junction held 17 bases outside the gene matches. CDR3: CASSPPGQYCRVPQYF. The CDR3 region has the DNA TGCGCCAGCAGTCCACCGGGACAGTATTGTAGGGTCCCGCAGTATTTT.

The genes are TRBV29-1 and TRBJ2-1, with 8 positions matching TRBD1. The V segment lost 5 bases and the J segment 6 bases; nucleotides outside the gene matches: 6. The CDR3 extends over 13 amino acids. In germline, CDR1 is SQVTM, CDR2 ANQGSEA. The CDR3 is CSVIQGVLNEQFF. The CDR3 region has the DNA TGCAGCGTTATACAGGGGGTTCTCAATGAGCAGTTCTTC.

The chain has TRBV28 and TRBJ1-5, with D perhaps TRBD1 (5 bases). Trimming stripped 5 bases from V and 6 bases from J, with 14 bases between. Germline V gene sequence: CDR1 MDHEN, CDR2 SYDVKM. The CDR3 is 14 amino acids. In nucleotides, the CDR3 is TGTGCCAGCAGTACCAGGGTTGCGGGTCAGCCCCAGCATTTT. It yields the protein CASSTRVAGQPQHF. The full variable domain, rest sourced from reference TRBV28 and TRBJ1-5, is DVKVTQSSRYLVKRTGEKVFLECVQDMDHENMFWYRQDPGLGLRLIYFSYDVKMKEKGDIPEGYSVSREKKERFSLILESASTNQTSMYLCASSTRVAGQPQHFGDGTRLSIL.

The chain employs TRBV6-5 and TRBJ1-1; no definite D call. This CDR3 has 14 amino acids. Trimming stripped 2 bases from V and 1 base from J, with 8 bases between. CDR1 MNHEY and CDR2 SVGAGI come from the germline V gene. The CDR3 bases are TGTGCCAGCAGTTACCGACGGCAGAACACTGAAGCTTTCTTT. It is translated as CASSYRRQNTEAFF.

The V call is TRBV18, the J call TRBJ2-6, with no clear D. Trimming removed 0 bases from V and 1 base from J, with 10 bases in between. Germline V gene sequence: CDR1 KGHSH, CDR2 LQKENI. The CDR3 consists of 17 residues. The CDR3 sequence is CASSPPGWVSGANVLTF. The CDR3, as DNA: TGTGCCAGCTCACCACCGGGTTGGGTGTCTGGGGCCAACGTCCTGACTTTC.

V is TRBV11-3 and J is TRBJ1-1, with 9 bases identical to TRBD1. V lost 5 bases to trimming and J lost 3 bases; unmatched junction nucleotides: 10. This CDR3 region has 16 residues. CDR1 SGHNT and CDR2 YENEEA come from the germline V gene. The CDR3 here is CASSAGQGRAHTEAFF. In DNA form, the CDR3 reads TGTGCCAGCAGCGCGGGACAGGGCCGGGCCCACACTGAAGCTTTCTTT.